Presented here are 6 T cell receptor beta chains from one specimen sequenced in a study of spatial heterogeneity in lung cancer (dated by TCRdb to between 2018 and 2021). What the study reported, not specific to this receptor: The tumor nonsynonymous mutation count correlated with the number of expanded intratumoral alpha and beta TCRs.

Library preparation used 5' RACE. Sequencing relied on a NextSeq 500. TCRdb trimmed public reads at Q25 via fastp, called clones via MiXCR and kept in-frame beta chains. Duplicate CDR3 protein sequences are folded into a single record with the most common DNA and genes. In all, the sample holds about 17,000 distinct CDR3 sequences, and under 7% of those were seen once. The top ten constitute 5.5% to 8% of the sample. Per the publication, the time point label means: sample taken at primary tumor resection. No antigen has been assigned to these receptors. Sequenced here: lung tumor tissue, sampled at surgery. Receptors were obtained from a male donor with early-stage non-small cell lung cancer.

The sample holds many counts of this clonotype. The J gene is TRBJ2-3, the V gene TRBV6-5; the match to TRBD1 covers 7 bases. CDR1 and CDR2 (germline): MNHEY, SVGAGI. The CDR3 has 18 residues. V lost 2 bases to trimming and J lost 1 base; unmatched junction nucleotides: 12. CDR3 coding DNA: TGTGCCAGCAGTTACCAGCCCGCGGGTACAGGGGGCACAGATACGCAGTATTTT. Amino acids: CASSYQPAGTGGTDTQYF.

The table lists this clonotype with many counts. The chain recombines TRBV11-3 with TRBJ2-5, with 8 bases identical to TRBD2. CDR1 SGHNT and CDR2 YENEEA come from the germline V gene. The V and J ends lost 6 bases and 1 base, in that order; junction bases with no gene match: 10. This CDR3 spans 16 amino acids. CDR3 in DNA: TGTGCCAGCAGACTAGGGACTAGTCAAGGCCAAGAGACCCAGTACTTC. Translating it yields CASRLGTSQGQETQYF.

This chain connects TRBV20-1 to TRBJ1-2; TRBD1 agrees at 7 bases. The V segment lost 3 bases and the J segment 8 bases; nucleotides outside the gene matches: 6. Germline V gene sequence: CDR1 DFQATT, CDR2 SNEGSKA (reference sequence). This CDR3 has 12 amino acids. For the CDR3, the DNA is TGCAGTGCTAGGGCCGACAGGGACGGCTACACCTTC. Its protein is CSARADRDGYTF.

This clonotype was seen at least ten times. The rearrangement uses TRBV4-3 and TRBJ1-5, with D possibly being TRBD1 (6 bases). Trimming cost V 0 bases and J 4 bases, with 16 bases left between them. The CDR3 consists of 17 residues. Looked up from germline, CDR1 is LGHNA and CDR2 is YSLEER. The CDR3 region is CASSQDLMQGSNQPQHF. CDR3 DNA sequence: TGCGCCAGCAGCCAAGATCTTATGCAGGGGTCGAATCAGCCCCAGCATTTT.

With regard to this clonotype: This may arise from a read error, as a much more abundant clone is one base away. Because it lacks the conserved phenylalanine or tryptophan at the end, this CDR3 is likely a read error. The rearrangement links TRBV6-1 to TRBJ2-7, with TRBD2 as a possible D gene (6 bases). V shed 5 bases and J shed 2 bases, with 13 bases lying between them. The CDR3 length is 14 residues. Looked up from germline, CDR1 is MNHNS and CDR2 is SASEGT. The CDR3 sequence is CASSPRRLAYEQYY. Written as DNA, the CDR3 is TGTGCCAGCAGTCCAAGGAGACTAGCCTACGAGCAGTACTAC.

This clonotype was picked up many times. J is TRBJ2-3 and V is TRBV4-2; the D gene is possibly TRBD1 (5 bases). Germline values: CDR1 LGHNA, CDR2 YNFKEQ. V was shortened by 3 bases and J by 3 bases, with 7 bases between the two germline ends. This CDR3 is 13 amino acids long. In DNA form, the CDR3 reads TGTGCCAGCAGCCACAGGGTAACAGATACGCAGTATTTT. Protein: CASSHRVTDTQYF.